This T cell receptor beta chain was found in a study of CD8+ T cells in alopecia areata (dated by TCRdb to about 2018). About the full investigation: The treated patients, all with moderate-to-severe alopecia areata, were enrolled in an open-label pilot trial of oral tofacitinib given at 5 to 10 mg twice daily. Tofacitinib was administered for 6 to 18 months, and 6 months of follow-up off drug were then conducted to assess delayed response and recurrence. To study T cell clonal expansion in alopecia areata, the researchers applied high-throughput TCRbeta sequencing to both the C3H/HeJ mouse model and human patients. Human TCRbeta sequencing covered scalp tissue and sorted CD4+ and CD8+ peripheral blood T cells from patchy and totalis/universalis alopecia areata patients and healthy controls. Tofacitinib-treated patients had biopsies at baseline and at 4 and 24 weeks of treatment, with a later scalp biopsy in several patients. Scalp clonality was compared among normal scalp (n=4), patchy alopecia areata scalp (n=8), and alopecia totalis/universalis scalp (n=8). RNA was obtained with the PAXgene miRNA kit for fixed scalp, the miRNeasy kit for PBMCs, and the RNeasy kit for mouse skin. TCRbeta CDR3 regions were amplified by immunoSEQ multiplex PCR with 35 Vbeta forward and 13 Jbeta reverse primers. What the research found in general, with its limitations: Unlike mouse skin, where gammadelta T cells dominate, normal human skin contains resident alphabeta T cells that get sequenced too, which complicates analysis of the scalp TCR repertoire. Shared TCR sequences between patients were less evident than in mice, which may be partly attributable to HLA diversity in the patient population. Compared with normal scalp, lesional scalp had higher clonality and more expanded CD8+ clones, particularly in alopecia totalis/universalis, a pattern that suggests antigenic drive.

This clone was counted a few times. The clone's antigen remains unknown. There are no base qualities to consult, and no much larger clone falls within one base. The time point label on this specimen signifies: baseline before oral tofacitinib. Lesional scalp punch biopsies and peripheral blood were collected from alopecia areata patients. PBMCs were isolated by density centrifugation and stained for CD3, CD4 and CD8, after which CD4+ and CD8+ T cells were sorted on a FACSAria. Library preparation employed the immunoSEQ multiplex PCR assay. RNA was extracted from all samples and reverse transcribed into cDNA, which served as template for TCR sequencing. First-strand cDNA was synthesized with SuperScript III using a 2:1 mix of oligo-dT and random hexamers. A synthetic immune receptor repertoire was used to assess amplification bias, and residual bias was removed computationally. Per the original workflow: Raw reads were preprocessed for error removal, and CDR3 was defined according to IMGT conventions as running from the conserved cysteine to phenylalanine. To get clonality, Shannon entropy was normalized by log2 of the number of productive unique TCRs and the result was subtracted from 1. Scalp TCRbeta sequences were cross-referenced with sorted blood CD4 and CD8 repertoires so that the CD4 or CD8 identity of scalp clones could be inferred. In TCRdb, the immuneACCESS table is reduced to in-frame sequences with V and J assigned. These tables do not hold every clone; where another copy was compared, an unresolved V gene accounts for under half, and the others remain unexplained. Clonal size and the V and J genes are those of that table, whereas D and trimming came from the DNA. The sample table records 130,000 to 150,000 clones; about half of these occur just once. The top ten constitute approximately 0.99% of the sample.

Taken from the germline V gene (reference sequence), the CDR1 and CDR2 loops are MNHEY and SMNVEV. V is reduced by 10 bases and J by 0 bases, leaving a spacing of 13 bases between them. There are 15 amino acids in the CDR3, from cysteine to phenylalanine inclusive. Only CDR3 DNA remains: 45 bases, in frame from the first base. The sequence derives from a human donor with alopecia areata. Sample: CD4+ T cells sorted from blood, taken at week 0. The chain is assembled from TRBV27 and TRBJ2-6, with the D gene not confidently named. The CDR3 protein: CATKVGSSGANVLTF. DNA sequence: TGTGCCACCAAGGTGGGCAGCTCTGGGGCCAACGTCCTGACTTTC.